Listed here are 13 T cell receptor beta chains from one sample, sequenced in a study of cytomegalovirus exposure and HLA in healthy donors. Researchers ran the PCR with 60 Vbeta and 13 Jbeta primers. Here immunoSEQ multiplex PCR was the method, and the copy in TCRdb shows in-frame clones only, minus some. The repertoire holds 170,000 or so clones, with 79% as singletons. The sample comprised PBMCs. The receptors come from a woman in her thirties or forties in good health and CMV-seronegative.

This clone was detected only once. The rearrangement uses TRBV27 and TRBJ2-7; D is perhaps TRBD1 (6 bases). Germline values: CDR1 MNHEY, CDR2 SMNVEV (reference sequence). This CDR3 has 15 residues. Trimming took off 3 bases at V and 2 bases at J, with 14 bases between the two ends. The DNA for the CDR3 is TGTGCCAGCAGTTTTCTTGGACAGCGGACCTACGAGCAGTACTTC. Its protein product is CASSFLGQRTYEQYF.

The gene calls are TRBV2 and TRBJ2-7; maybe TRBD2 (6 bases). CDR3 size: 16 residues. The V gene's germline CDR1 is SNHLY and CDR2 FYNNEI. The V end lost 2 bases, the J end lost 5 bases, and 19 bases lay between the germline ends. The CDR3 here is CASSERWGEKVNEQYF. The CDR3 DNA reads as TGTGCCAGCAGTGAAAGGTGGGGGGAAAAGGTCAACGAGCAGTACTTC.

The chain joins TRBV6-6 to TRBJ2-1; D gene ambiguous. V was clipped by 7 bases and J by 4 bases, with 8 bases between them. The CDR3 runs to 12 residues. CDR1 is MNHNY and CDR2 is SVGAGI in the germline V gene (reference sequence). The CDR3 DNA reads as TGTGCCAGCATTGACACTTACAATGAGCAGTTCTTC. Protein: CASIDTYNEQFF.

This rearrangement joins TRBV7-9 to TRBJ2-1; tentatively, D is TRBD1 (5 bases). The CDR3 is 12 residues long. In germline, CDR1 is SEHNR, CDR2 FQNEAQ (reference sequence). The ends were cut back, 5 bases at V and 8 bases at J, with 10 bases in the middle. CDR3 coding DNA: TGTGCCAGCAGCGGAATAGGGGATGAGCAGTTCTTC. This sequence encodes CASSGIGDEQFF.

The J gene is TRBJ2-3, the V gene TRBV5-1; D may be TRBD2 (5 bases). V dropped 2 bases and J dropped 3 bases, with 10 bases sitting between them. The germline V gene encodes CDR1 SGHRS and CDR2 YFSETQ. The CDR3 totals 14 residues. The CDR3 is CASSLSGMTDTQYF. The CDR3 region has the DNA TGCGCCAGCAGCTTATCCGGGATGACAGATACGCAGTATTTT.

The J gene is TRBJ1-3, the V gene TRBV7-6, with D maybe TRBD1 (5 bases). The CDR3 is 16 amino acids. CDR1 and CDR2 (germline): SGHVS, FNYEAQ. Trimming cost V 1 base and J 8 bases, with 18 bases left between them. CDR3 sequence (DNA): TGTGCCAGCAGCTTAGTACCCCAGGGAAAGGCGCACACCATATATTTT. As protein: CASSLVPQGKAHTIYF.

The rearrangement joins TRBV4-2 to TRBJ2-1; TRBD1 matches 8 bases. Looked up from germline, CDR1 is LGHNA and CDR2 is YNFKEQ. The CDR3 totals 15 residues. V shed 2 bases and J 5 bases; nucleotides not matched to a gene: 5. CDR3 sequence: CASSQPGQAHNEQFF. As DNA, the CDR3 is TGTGCCAGCAGCCAACCGGGACAGGCCCACAATGAGCAGTTCTTC.

This clone was observed once. The chain carries TRBV9 and TRBJ2-5; 8 bases fit TRBD1. The J call may not be correct, given that the DNA end is closer to TRBJ2-7. In germline, CDR1 is SGDLS, CDR2 YYNGEE. The CDR3 has 15 residues. CDR3 residues: CASSAHQGAGFEQYF. As DNA, the CDR3 is TGTGCCAGCAGCGCTCATCAGGGGGCGGGATTCGAGCAGTACTTC.

The chain uses TRBV30 and TRBJ2-7; perhaps TRBD1 as D (5 bases). The germline gives CDR1 GTSNPN, CDR2 SVGIG (reference sequence). This CDR3 has 13 residues. V was cut by 0 bases and J by 7 bases, with 13 bases left in between. CDR3 nucleotide sequence: TGTGCCTGGAGTGTCGGTAGGCAGGGAGAGCAGTACTTC. Translating it yields CAWSVGRQGEQYF.

The chain carries TRBV29-1 and TRBJ1-1; tentatively, D is TRBD1 (5 bases). Trimming cost V 4 bases and J 2 bases, with 17 bases left between them. The CDR3 loop spans 15 amino acids. Germline CDR1 and CDR2: SQVTM and ANQGSEA. CDR3 sequence reads: CSVVPGRGGNTEAFF. The CDR3 bases are TGCAGCGTTGTCCCAGGGAGGGGAGGTAACACTGAAGCTTTCTTT.

The chain carries TRBV6-6 and TRBJ2-3; 8 bases are a match to TRBD2. J was trimmed by 2 bases and V by 6 bases; bases with no gene match: 7. The CDR3 is 15 amino acids. Germline CDR1 is MNHNY and CDR2 is SVGAGI (reference sequence). CDR3 residues: CASSSAGGDTDTQYF. In DNA, the CDR3 is TGTGCCAGCAGCTCGGCGGGGGGAGACACAGATACGCAGTATTTT.

The rearrangement uses TRBV7-2 and TRBJ2-5; 11 bases align to TRBD2. CDR1 is SGHTA and CDR2 is FQGNSA in the germline V gene. CDR3 length equals 15 residues. V was pared by 5 bases and J by 3 bases, with 5 bases of the junction left unmatched. The DNA of the CDR3 is TGTGCCAGCAGCAATAGCGGGAGGGCCGAAGAGACCCAGTACTTC. Encoded protein: CASSNSGRAEETQYF.

The chain couples TRBV5-6 to TRBJ1-5; 7 bases fit TRBD1. The CDR3 has 15 amino acids. Trimming took 6 bases from V and 7 from J; bases not matched to a gene: 13. CDR1 is SGHDT, CDR2 YYEEEE, per germline. In DNA, the CDR3 is TGTGCCAGCACCTCCGGGGCAGGGGGAGTCCAGCCCCAGCATTTT. Translating gives CASTSGAGGVQPQHF. The full variable domain, its missing parts supplied by reference TRBV5-6 and TRBJ1-5, is DAGVTQSPTHLIKTRGQQVTLRCSPKSGHDTVSWYQQALGQGPQFIFQYYEEEERQRGNFPDRFSGHQFPNYSSELNVNALLLGDSALYLCASTSGAGGVQPQHFGDGTRLSIL.